Shown below are 24 T cell receptor beta chains from a single sample sequenced in a study of shared clonotypes between healthy human individuals. TCRdb's table, derived via immunoSEQ multiplex PCR, lists solely in-frame clones and lacks some. The table has 1.6 million or so clones, roughly 96% seen once. What was sequenced was naive CD4+ T cells sorted from blood. The subset denotes: CD45RA+ positively selected. The receptors here all came from a man younger than 40 in good health.

The gene calls are TRBV27 and TRBJ2-2, with D unresolved. CDR1 is MNHEY, CDR2 SMNVEV, per germline (reference sequence). The CDR3 is 13 residues long. Trimming stripped 7 bases from V and 4 bases from J, with 10 bases between. DNA of the CDR3: TGTGCCAGCACCCAAAGCCCCACCGGGGAGCTGTTTTTT. As protein: CASTQSPTGELFF.

J is TRBJ2-2 and V is TRBV2; D unresolved. This CDR3 has 13 residues. The V end was cut by 4 bases, the J end by 6 bases, with 9 bases between. CDR1 is SNHLY and CDR2 is FYNNEI in the germline V gene. The CDR3 DNA sequence: TGTGCCAGCAGTGGGGGTGTCTCCGGGGAGCTGTTTTTT. This translates into CASSGGVSGELFF.

The chain couples TRBV10-1 to TRBJ2-5; D is tentatively TRBD1 or TRBD2 (5 bases each). Germline CDR1 and CDR2: WNHNN and SYGVQD (reference sequence). The CDR3 consists of 17 residues. Trimming removed 5 bases at V and 3 bases at J, with 22 bases between. As DNA, the CDR3 is TGCGCCAGCAGTATAAGTAGGAGAGAGGGGCGAAAAGAGACCCAGTACTTC. This gives the protein CASSISRREGRKETQYF.

The chain joins TRBV14 to TRBJ2-7; 7 bases match TRBD2. This CDR3 region has 15 residues. Germline V CDR1 and CDR2: SGHDN, FVKESK. The ends lost 3 bases at V and 6 bases at J; junction bases unmatched: 11. The chain's CDR3 is CASSHTGGFFSEQYF. In DNA, the CDR3 is TGTGCCAGCAGCCACACGGGGGGTTTTTTTTCCGAGCAGTACTTC.

The rearrangement uses TRBV28 and TRBJ1-5, with D hard to call. Germline V CDR1 and CDR2: MDHEN, SYDVKM. Trimming pared 3 bases from V and 5 bases from J, leaving 11 bases between. CDR3 length: 14 residues. The DNA for the CDR3 is TGTGCCAGCAGTTTTCCCCGTGTCGATCAGCCCCAGCATTTT. Amino acid sequence: CASSFPRVDQPQHF. Based on the CDR3 plus reference TRBV28 and TRBJ1-5, the full variable domain is DVKVTQSSRYLVKRTGEKVFLECVQDMDHENMFWYRQDPGLGLRLIYFSYDVKMKEKGDIPEGYSVSREKKERFSLILESASTNQTSMYLCASSFPRVDQPQHFGDGTRLSIL.

The genes are TRBV19 and TRBJ1-5, with TRBD1 matching over 7 bases. The length of the CDR3 is 17 residues. J lost 0 bases, V lost 7 bases, and 12 bases had no gene match. CDR1 and CDR2 from the germline V gene are LNHDA and SQIVND (reference sequence). The CDR3 is CASNPRTGRYSNQPQHF. The CDR3 nucleotides read TGTGCCAGTAACCCAAGGACAGGCCGATATAGCAATCAGCCCCAGCATTTT.

The chain combines TRBV2 with TRBJ2-5; maybe TRBD2 (6 bases). Trimming removed 8 bases at V and 5 bases at J, with 15 bases between. The germline V gene encodes CDR1 SNHLY and CDR2 FYNNEI. CDR3 length: 13 residues. In nucleotides, the CDR3 is TGTGCCAGCGGGAGGATGGTCGGGGAGACCCAGTACTTC. This gives the protein CASGRMVGETQYF.

CDR3 residues: CASTSTDTQYF. In DNA form, the CDR3 reads TGCGCCAGCACCAGCACAGATACGCAGTATTTT. The chain uses TRBV10-2 and TRBJ2-3; D is unclear. The CDR3 has 11 residues. Germline assignment: CDR1 WSHSY and CDR2 SAAADI. V shed 7 bases and J shed 0 bases, with 2 bases lying between them.

This chain connects TRBV5-6 to TRBJ1-5; TRBD1 might be the D (5 bases). The CDR3 length is 13 residues. The V and J ends lost 0 bases and 8 bases respectively, with 9 bases between them. CDR1 is SGHDT and CDR2 is YYEEEE in the germline V gene. This CDR3 is CASSLAIGEPQHF. CDR3 bases: TGTGCCAGCAGCTTGGCCATAGGGGAGCCCCAGCATTTT.

The chain has TRBV11-1 and TRBJ2-5; 12 bases map to TRBD1. Germline CDR1 is SGHAT and CDR2 is FQDESV (reference sequence). Losses at the gene ends were 4 bases for V and 5 bases for J; bases not matched to a gene: 11. CDR3 length equals 17 residues. CDR3: CASSSGAGTGGGETQYF. CDR3 coding DNA: TGTGCCAGCAGCTCTGGGGCCGGGACAGGGGGCGGGGAGACCCAGTACTTC.

The gene calls are TRBV18 and TRBJ1-1; D might be TRBD1 (6 bases). V gave up 3 bases and J gave up 0 bases, with 11 bases separating them. CDR1 is KGHSH and CDR2 is LQKENI in the germline V gene. This CDR3 has 15 amino acids. DNA for the CDR3: TGTGCCAGCTCACCGGACACAGGGATGAACACTGAAGCTTTCTTT. Residues: CASSPDTGMNTEAFF.

The V and J genes are TRBV7-2 and TRBJ2-3, with D unresolved. V was trimmed by 1 base and J by 6 bases, leaving 14 bases between them. This CDR3 region has 15 residues. Germline loops: CDR1 SGHTA, CDR2 FQGNSA. CDR3: CASSLGPPPADTQYF. The CDR3 nucleotides read TGTGCCAGCAGCTTAGGCCCCCCTCCCGCGGATACGCAGTATTTT.

The chain joins TRBV30 to TRBJ2-7, with D perhaps matching TRBD1 (5 bases). CDR3 length: 10 residues. V lost 5 bases, J lost 7 bases, and 9 bases lay in between. From germline, CDR1 is GTSNPN and CDR2 SVGIG (reference sequence). The CDR3 sequence is CAWGSGEQYF. CDR3 nucleotides: TGTGCCTGGGGGTCAGGGGAGCAGTACTTC. Combining the CDR3 with reference TRBV30 and TRBJ2-7 gives the whole variable domain SQTIHQWPATLVQPVGSPLSLECTVEGTSNPNLYWYRQAAGRGLQLLFYSVGIGQISSEVPQNLSASRPQDRQFILSSKKLLLSDSGFYLCAWGSGEQYFGPGTRLTVT.

V gene TRBV27 combines with J gene TRBJ2-3, with TRBD2 matching 10 bases. The CDR3 is 16 amino acids. Germline V gives CDR1 MNHEY, CDR2 SMNVEV (reference sequence). Trimming cost V 6 bases and J 4 bases; bases outside gene matches: 10. Here the CDR3 DNA reads TGTGCCAGCAGCCTAGGAGCGGGAGGGAGGCCAGATACGCAGTATTTT. Amino acid sequence: CASSLGAGGRPDTQYF.

The chain employs TRBV14 and TRBJ1-3, with 8 bases matching TRBD1. The CDR3 contains 16 residues. The V gene end was trimmed by 1 base and the J gene end by 4 bases; junction bases not matched to a gene: 6. Germline values: CDR1 SGHDN, CDR2 FVKESK. The CDR3 protein is CASSQVAGGRGNTIYF. CDR3 DNA: TGTGCCAGCAGCCAAGTGGCAGGGGGCAGAGGAAACACCATATATTTT.

J is TRBJ2-7 and V is TRBV7-3, with TRBD2 as a possible D gene (6 bases). CDR1 is SGHTA, CDR2 FQGTGA, per germline. The CDR3 contains 15 residues. With 1 base removed from V and 4 bases from J, the gap between germline ends came to 14 bases. The CDR3 is CASSLIEGGEYEQYF. CDR3 nucleotides: TGTGCCAGCAGCTTAATTGAAGGCGGGGAGTACGAGCAGTACTTC.

The genes are TRBV19 and TRBJ2-5; D is uncertain. The germline CDR1 and CDR2 sequences are LNHDA and SQIVND (reference sequence). The V gene lost 6 bases and the J gene lost 2 bases, with 13 bases spanning the gap. The CDR3 runs 14 residues. In nucleotides, the CDR3 is TGTGCCAGTAGCAACTCGCGTAGGCAAGAGACCCAGTACTTC. Translating gives CASSNSRRQETQYF.

The gene calls are TRBV6-5 and TRBJ2-4; D is tentatively TRBD1 or TRBD2 (7 bases each). The V end lost 6 bases, the J end lost 11 bases, and 11 bases lay between the germline ends. In germline, CDR1 is MNHEY, CDR2 SVGAGI. This CDR3 spans 11 amino acids. CDR3: CASSQGGVQYF. In nucleotides, the CDR3 is TGTGCCAGCAGCCAGGGGGGGGTTCAGTACTTC.

This clone was seen a few times. V usage is TRBV28 and J usage is TRBJ1-5, with D perhaps matching TRBD1 (5 bases). The V gene lost 1 base and the J gene lost 6 bases, with 10 bases spanning the gap. The length of the CDR3 is 14 residues. Germline assignment: CDR1 MDHEN and CDR2 SYDVKM. In DNA form, the CDR3 reads TGTGCCAGCAGTTTATTCCAGGGCGCTCAGCCCCAGCATTTT. Its translation: CASSLFQGAQPQHF.

V is TRBV5-8 and J is TRBJ1-5; tentatively, D is TRBD1 (6 bases). V was shortened by 4 bases and J by 0 bases, with 20 bases between the two germline ends. In germline, CDR1 is SGHTS, CDR2 YDEGEE. The CDR3 is 18 amino acids. CDR3 loop: CASSPEVEGGYSNQPQHF. CDR3 bases: TGTGCCAGCAGCCCCGAGGTTGAGGGGGGTTATAGCAATCAGCCCCAGCATTTT.

This chain connects TRBV29-1 to TRBJ1-1; 11 bases agree with TRBD1. V shed 4 bases and J 4 bases; nucleotides not matched to a gene: 2. The CDR3 is 13 residues long. Germline V gene sequence: CDR1 SQVTM, CDR2 ANQGSEA. The CDR3 loop reads CSVGDRGFTEAFF. CDR3 nucleotides: TGCAGCGTTGGGGACAGGGGGTTCACTGAAGCTTTCTTT. Together with reference TRBV29-1 and TRBJ1-1, the CDR3 gives the full variable domain: SAVISQKPSRDICQRGTSLTIQCQVDSQVTMMFWYRQQPGQSLTLIATANQGSEATYESGFVIDKFPISRPNLTFSTLTVSNMSPEDSSIYLCSVGDRGFTEAFFGQGTRLTVV.

Concerning this clone itself: At the DNA level, this CDR3 is encoded by other sequences in the same sample as well. The gene calls are TRBV18 and TRBJ1-1; no clear D. V dropped 1 base and J dropped 1 base, with 7 bases sitting between them. The CDR3 totals 14 residues. Per germline, CDR1 KGHSH and CDR2 LQKENI. CDR3 sequence: CASSPLKGNTEAFF. DNA of the CDR3: TGTGCCAGCTCACCACTGAAAGGGAACACTGAAGCTTTCTTT. Together with reference TRBV18 and TRBJ1-1, the CDR3 gives the full variable domain: NAGVMQNPRHLVRRRGQEARLRCSPMKGHSHVYWYRQLPEEGLKFMVYLQKENIIDESGMPKERFSAEFPKEGPSILRIQQVVRGDSAAYFCASSPLKGNTEAFFGQGTRLTVV.

J is TRBJ2-2 and V is TRBV7-9; 12 positions agree with TRBD2. The CDR3 totals 18 residues. Germline V gene lookup returns CDR1 SEHNR and CDR2 FQNEAQ (reference sequence). The V segment lost 8 bases and the J segment 6 bases; nucleotides outside the gene matches: 16. CDR3 protein: CASPEWTSGTGGAGELFF. The CDR3 DNA is TGTGCCAGCCCGGAGTGGACTAGCGGGACCGGCGGCGCCGGGGAGCTGTTTTTT.

V is TRBV5-1 and J is TRBJ2-7, with D maybe TRBD2 (5 bases). The CDR3 loop spans 15 amino acids. CDR1 and CDR2 from the germline V gene are SGHRS and YFSETQ. V was clipped by 0 bases and J by 0 bases, with 10 bases between them. For the CDR3, the DNA is TGCGCCAGCAGCTTGGGAGGGTCACGCTCCTACGAGCAGTACTTC. This encodes CASSLGGSRSYEQYF.